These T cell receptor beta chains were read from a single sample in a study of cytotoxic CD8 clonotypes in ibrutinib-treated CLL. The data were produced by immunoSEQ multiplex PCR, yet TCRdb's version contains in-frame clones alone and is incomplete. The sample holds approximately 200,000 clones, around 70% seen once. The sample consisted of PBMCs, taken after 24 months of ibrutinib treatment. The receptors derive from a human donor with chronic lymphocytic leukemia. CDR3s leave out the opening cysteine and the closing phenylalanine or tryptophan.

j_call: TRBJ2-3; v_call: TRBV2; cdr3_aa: ASSVSGTTDTQY
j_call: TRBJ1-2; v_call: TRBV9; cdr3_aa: ASSVENGYGYT
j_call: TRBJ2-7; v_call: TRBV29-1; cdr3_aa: SVEDRTSGRLTYEQY
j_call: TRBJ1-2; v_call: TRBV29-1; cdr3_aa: SVVLGTVGYT
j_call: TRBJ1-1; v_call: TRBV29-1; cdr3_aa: SVYGQGLDTEAF
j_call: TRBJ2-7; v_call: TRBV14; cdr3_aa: ASSRSQTGGKVY
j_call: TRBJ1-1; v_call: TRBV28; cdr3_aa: ASSFYRTNTEAF
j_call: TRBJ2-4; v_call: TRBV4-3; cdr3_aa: ASSQARASQIQY
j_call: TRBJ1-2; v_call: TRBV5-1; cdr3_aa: ASSPGTVDYGYT
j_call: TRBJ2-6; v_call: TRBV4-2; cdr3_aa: ASSQEGLAGAGANVLT
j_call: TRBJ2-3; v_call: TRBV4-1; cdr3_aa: ASSQLTDSTDTQY
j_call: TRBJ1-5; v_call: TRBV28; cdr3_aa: ASRRTRRDSYSNQPQH
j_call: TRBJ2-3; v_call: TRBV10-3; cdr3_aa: AISESADTQY
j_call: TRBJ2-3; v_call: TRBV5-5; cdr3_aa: ASSAGLASTDTQY
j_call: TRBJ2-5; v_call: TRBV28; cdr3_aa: ASSLRTRETQY
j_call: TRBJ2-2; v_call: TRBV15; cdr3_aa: ATSTTSGRRSGELF
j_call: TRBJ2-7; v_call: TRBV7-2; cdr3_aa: ASSKSWTGGSYEQY
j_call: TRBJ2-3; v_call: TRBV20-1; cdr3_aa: SAKPGDTQY
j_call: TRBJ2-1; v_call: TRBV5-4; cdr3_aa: ASSSPGTSVYEQF
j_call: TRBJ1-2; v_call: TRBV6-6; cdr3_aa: ASSDGNYGYT
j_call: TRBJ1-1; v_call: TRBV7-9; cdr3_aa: ASSKRTGEAF
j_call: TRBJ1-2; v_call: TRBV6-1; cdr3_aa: ASTDRVYGYT
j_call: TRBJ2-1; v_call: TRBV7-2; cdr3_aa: ASSSWTSRGLSGNEQF
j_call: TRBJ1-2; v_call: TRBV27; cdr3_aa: ASSPGRNLNGYT
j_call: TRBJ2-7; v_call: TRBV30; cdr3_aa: AWAGPTYEQY
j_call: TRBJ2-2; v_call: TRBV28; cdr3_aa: ASSPLGTANTGELF
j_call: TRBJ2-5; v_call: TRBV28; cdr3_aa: ASSLEQGAGETQY
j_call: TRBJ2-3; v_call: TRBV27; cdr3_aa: ASSYKTTDTQY
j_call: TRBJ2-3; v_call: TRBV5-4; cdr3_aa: ASSLAPSGWSTDTQY
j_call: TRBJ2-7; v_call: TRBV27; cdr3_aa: ASSFSGHTYEQY
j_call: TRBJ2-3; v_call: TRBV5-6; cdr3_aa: ASSLGLAGGRYTDTQY
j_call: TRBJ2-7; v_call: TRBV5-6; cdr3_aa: ASSLYTFAYEQY
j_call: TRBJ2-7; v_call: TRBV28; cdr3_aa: ASSWGRSDSH
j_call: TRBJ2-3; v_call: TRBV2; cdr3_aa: ASTREGREGADTQY
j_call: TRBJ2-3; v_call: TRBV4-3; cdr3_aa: ASSQGRSTDTQY
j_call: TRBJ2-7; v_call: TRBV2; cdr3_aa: ASNEDSSYEQY
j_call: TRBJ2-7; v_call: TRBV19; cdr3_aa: ASSIGTIYEQY
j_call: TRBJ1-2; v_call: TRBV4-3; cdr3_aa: ASSPVGTVYGYT
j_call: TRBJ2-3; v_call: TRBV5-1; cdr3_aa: ASSLWLRGTDTQY
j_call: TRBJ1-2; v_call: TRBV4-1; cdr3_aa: ASSQDLTLYPGYRGYT
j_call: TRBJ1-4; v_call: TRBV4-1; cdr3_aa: ASSLGPNEKLF
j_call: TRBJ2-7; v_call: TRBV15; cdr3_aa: ATSWGRYYEQY
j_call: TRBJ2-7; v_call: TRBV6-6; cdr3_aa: ASTRNRGHGSNEQY
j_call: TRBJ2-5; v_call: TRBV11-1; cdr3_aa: ASSLEQGGTQY
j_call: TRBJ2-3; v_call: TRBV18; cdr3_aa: ASSRASGTDTQY
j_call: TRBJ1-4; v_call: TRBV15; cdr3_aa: ATSRDSQTLIGEKLF
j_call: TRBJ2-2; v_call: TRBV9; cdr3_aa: ASSGSGRASSTGELF
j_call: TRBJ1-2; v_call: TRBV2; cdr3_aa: ALGQGGSQGYT
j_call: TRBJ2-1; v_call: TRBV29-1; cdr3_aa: SVGSLMSSYNEQF
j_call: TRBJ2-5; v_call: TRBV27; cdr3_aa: ASSLRASGSQTQY
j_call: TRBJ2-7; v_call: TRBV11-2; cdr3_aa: ASSSYRQPTTYEQY